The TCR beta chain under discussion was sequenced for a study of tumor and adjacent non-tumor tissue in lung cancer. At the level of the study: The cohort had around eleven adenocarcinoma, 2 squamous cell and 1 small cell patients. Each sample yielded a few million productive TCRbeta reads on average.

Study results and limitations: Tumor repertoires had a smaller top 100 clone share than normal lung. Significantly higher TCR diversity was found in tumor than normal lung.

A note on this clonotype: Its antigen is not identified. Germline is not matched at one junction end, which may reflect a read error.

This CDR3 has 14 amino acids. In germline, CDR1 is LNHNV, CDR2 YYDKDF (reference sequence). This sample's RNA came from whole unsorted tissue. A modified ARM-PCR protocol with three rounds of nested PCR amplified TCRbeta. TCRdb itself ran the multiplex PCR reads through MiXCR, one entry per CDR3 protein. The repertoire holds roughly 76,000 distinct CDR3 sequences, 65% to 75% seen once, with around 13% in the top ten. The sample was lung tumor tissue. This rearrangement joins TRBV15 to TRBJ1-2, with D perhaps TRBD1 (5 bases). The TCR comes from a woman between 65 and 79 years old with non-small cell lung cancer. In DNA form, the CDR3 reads TGTGCCACCTGCAGAGATGGACATAACTATGGCTACACCTTC. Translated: CATCRDGHNYGYTF.